These 11 T cell receptor beta chains were all obtained from the same sample, sequenced in a study of vaccination effects on CD4 cells after COVID-19. The table came from immunoSEQ multiplex PCR; TCRdb's copy has only in-frame clones and leaves some out. Of about 45,000 clones detected, 60% to 80% appear once; the ten largest clones hold roughly 8.7%. What these receptors recognize is not known. Culture proceeded for 10 days, and CD4+ T cells were then isolated. Specimen: CD4+ T cells from PBMCs cultured without peptide, collected before COVID-19 vaccination. These receptors were obtained from a human donor who had a prior SARS-CoV-2 infection.

A few counts support this clone. The rearrangement joins TRBV6-5 to TRBJ2-3; the D is unclear. Germline CDR1 and CDR2: MNHEY and SVGAGI. The germline V and J ends were trimmed by 0 bases and 0 bases, with 10 bases remaining between them. The CDR3 contains 16 residues. CDR3 residues: CASSYSPHGSTDTQYF. The CDR3 nucleotides read TGTGCCAGCAGTTACTCCCCCCACGGGAGCACAGATACGCAGTATTTT.

The rearrangement joins TRBV11-3 to TRBJ2-7, with D uncertain. Trimming removed 5 bases from V and 7 bases from J, with 12 bases in between. Germline V gene data show CDR1 as SGHNT and CDR2 as YENEEA. This CDR3 has 12 amino acids. The CDR3 bases are TGTGCCAGCAGCCAGACTGTGGAGGAGCAGTACTTC. Amino acid sequence: CASSQTVEEQYF. The full variable domain, completed using reference TRBV11-3 and TRBJ2-7, is EAGVVQSPRYKIIEKKQPVAFWCNPISGHNTLYWYLQNLGQGPELLIRYENEEAVDDSQLPKDRFSAERLKGVDSTLKIQPAELGDSAVYLCASSQTVEEQYFGPGTRLTVT.

This clone has a single count. The chain has TRBV5-5 and TRBJ2-3; D remains unclear. The CDR3 extends over 14 amino acids. From germline, CDR1 is SGHKS and CDR2 YYEKEE (reference sequence). V was shortened by 4 bases and J by 2 bases, with 11 bases between the two germline ends. This CDR3 is CASSRMGNTDTQYF. For the CDR3, the DNA is TGTGCCAGCAGCCGTATGGGGAACACAGATACGCAGTATTTT.

This rearrangement joins TRBV2 to TRBJ1-5; the D gene is possibly TRBD1 (5 bases). The CDR3 is 14 residues long. V lost 7 bases, J lost 11 bases, and 21 bases lay in between. Germline V CDR1 and CDR2: SNHLY, FYNNEI. The CDR3 DNA is TGTGCCAGCACCGACGGACAAACCCTCTGGTCCCAGCATTTT. This encodes CASTDGQTLWSQHF. The full variable domain, its missing parts supplied by reference TRBV2 and TRBJ1-5, is EPEVTQTPSHQVTQMGQEVILRCVPISNHLYFYWYRQILGQKVEFLVSFYNNEISEKSEIFDDQFSVERPDGSNFTLKIRSTKLEDSAMYFCASTDGQTLWSQHFGDGTRLSIL.

The CDR3 loop reads CASSRGGQEKLFF. CDR3 nucleotide sequence: TGTGCCAGCAGCCGCGGGGGGCAGGAAAAACTGTTTTTT. The gene calls are TRBV3-1 (or the pseudogene TRBV3-2) and TRBJ1-4, with TRBD1 as a possible D gene (6 bases). Germline V gives CDR1 LGHDT, CDR2 YNNKEL (reference sequence). Trimming cost V 4 bases and J 8 bases, with 11 bases left between them. CDR3 size: 13 residues.

The chain has TRBV11-2 and TRBJ1-2, with 12 bases matching TRBD1. CDR1 SGHAT and CDR2 FQNNGV come from the germline V gene. V lost 5 bases and J lost 7; bases outside the gene matches: 5. This CDR3 comprises 14 residues. The CDR3 spells CASSTGQGASGYTF. CDR3 coding DNA: TGTGCCAGCAGCACGGGACAGGGGGCTTCTGGCTACACCTTC.

This clone counts as medium-sized (0.01 to 0.1%). The chain links TRBV28 to TRBJ2-1; D unclear. The ends were cut back, 5 bases at V and 9 bases at J, with 11 bases in the middle. CDR1 is MDHEN, CDR2 SYDVKM, per germline. The CDR3 has 12 residues. The DNA for the CDR3 is TGTGCCAGCAGTCTTTATAGGCGTGAGCAGTTCTTC. Encoded protein: CASSLYRREQFF.

The rearrangement uses TRBV5-1 and TRBJ1-1, with D possibly being TRBD1 (5 bases). Trimming stripped 2 bases from V and 5 bases from J, with 13 bases between. CDR1 is SGHRS, CDR2 YFSETQ, per germline. The CDR3 is 14 amino acids. The CDR3 nucleotides are TGCGCCAGCAGCTTCGTCTGGGGCCCTACTGAAGCTTTCTTT. It codes for CASSFVWGPTEAFF.

The V call is TRBV14, the J call TRBJ2-1, with D perhaps TRBD2 (5 bases). The CDR3 has 14 residues. Germline values: CDR1 SGHDN, CDR2 FVKESK. Trimming stripped 1 base from V and 10 bases from J, with 14 bases between. The CDR3 nucleotides read TGTGCCAGCAGCCAAGGAAAGCGGTTCTCCGAGCAGTTCTTC. Its protein product is CASSQGKRFSEQFF.

The chain couples TRBV18 to TRBJ2-1, with D possibly matching TRBD2 (5 bases). The germline CDR1 and CDR2 sequences are KGHSH and LQKENI. Trimming took off 0 bases at V and 4 bases at J, with 7 bases between the two ends. The CDR3 contains 14 residues. The CDR3 nucleotides read TGTGCCAGCTCACCACCGGAGGTTTACAATGAGCAGTTCTTC. Amino acid sequence: CASSPPEVYNEQFF.

The chain couples TRBV4-3 to TRBJ2-7; the D gene is possibly TRBD2 (7 bases). This CDR3 has 15 residues. V gave up 0 bases and J gave up 5 bases, with 14 bases separating them. The germline V gene has CDR1 LGHNA and CDR2 YSLEER. The CDR3 DNA reads as TGCGCCAGCAGCCAAGAGAGGGGGGGTGTCGACGAGCAGTACTTC. Protein: CASSQERGGVDEQYF.